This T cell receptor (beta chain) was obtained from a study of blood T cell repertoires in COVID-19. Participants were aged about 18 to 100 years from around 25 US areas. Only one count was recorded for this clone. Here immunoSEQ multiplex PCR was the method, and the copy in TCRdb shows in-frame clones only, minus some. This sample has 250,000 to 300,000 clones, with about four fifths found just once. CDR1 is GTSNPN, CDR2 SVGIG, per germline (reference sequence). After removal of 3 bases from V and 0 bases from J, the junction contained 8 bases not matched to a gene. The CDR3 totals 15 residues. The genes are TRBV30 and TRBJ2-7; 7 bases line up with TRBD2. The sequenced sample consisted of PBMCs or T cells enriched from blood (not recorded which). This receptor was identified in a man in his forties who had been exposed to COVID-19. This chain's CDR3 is CAWRASGLSSYEQYF. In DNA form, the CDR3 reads TGTGCCTGGAGGGCTAGCGGATTATCCTCCTACGAGCAGTACTTC.